This T cell receptor (beta chain) came from a study of T cell responses to AZD1222 COVID-19 vaccine. Libraries were prepared by immunoSEQ multiplex PCR; TCRdb keeps only in-frame clonotypes and omits some of them. Of around 100,000 clones listed, around 86% are singletons. The CDR3 has 16 residues. V lost 5 bases, J lost 7 bases, and 12 bases stayed unmatched. Germline loops: CDR1 SGHTA, CDR2 FQGNSA. This sequence originates from an adult who received the MenACWY meningococcal vaccine as a control. Here the sequenced sample was peripheral blood, taken 28 days after the second dose of the MenACWY control vaccine. The J gene is TRBJ2-1, the V gene TRBV7-2, with 9 positions matching TRBD2. The CDR3 region is CASSRSGGIPSNEQFF. The CDR3 DNA follows: TGTGCCAGCAGCCGGAGCGGGGGGATCCCGTCGAATGAGCAGTTCTTC.